Reported below is one T cell receptor beta chain. Its antigen remains unidentified. PCR involved 60 Vbeta and 13 Jbeta primers. Produced via immunoSEQ multiplex PCR; TCRdb's table is partial and in-frame only. In all, the sample yields roughly 55,000 clones. The CDR3 is made up of 19 amino acids. The V segment lost 0 bases and the J segment 6 bases; nucleotides outside the gene matches: 16. Germline CDR1 and CDR2: SGHRS and YFSETQ. This record belongs to a study of cytomegalovirus exposure and HLA in healthy donors. Study-wide results and limits: Within a later analysis, the majority of CMV-associated TCR beta chains appeared HLA-restricted.

This TCR was sampled from a woman aged 45-65 years in good health and CMV-seropositive. V is TRBV5-1 and J is TRBJ2-2; 8 positions agree with TRBD2. Sample: PBMCs. Here the CDR3 DNA reads TGCGCCAGCAGCTTGGAGCGGTTTGGGGGACTAGTCTTATCCGGGGAGCTGTTTTTT. Translated, it gives CASSLERFGGLVLSGELFF.